This record looks at one T cell receptor beta chain sequence and its context. The V gene's germline CDR1 is SEHNR and CDR2 FQNEAQ (reference sequence). The CDR3 spans 13 residues. V gave up 2 bases and J gave up 5 bases, with 7 bases separating them. Here immunoSEQ multiplex PCR was the method, and the copy in TCRdb shows in-frame clones only, minus some. The repertoire holds approximately 590,000 clones, with around 95% as singletons. These data originate in a study of shared clonotypes between healthy human individuals. Naive CD8 isolation took CD45RO-negative cells positively selected for CCR7 and excluded terminally differentiated effector memory CD45RA+ cells.

The sequence derives from a woman younger than 45 in good health. The chain employs TRBV7-9 and TRBJ2-1; D is undetermined. Sequencing was performed on naive CD8+ T cells sorted from blood. CDR3 DNA sequence: TGTGCCAGCAGCTTAAACCCTAACAATGAGCAGTTCTTC. This codes for CASSLNPNNEQFF.